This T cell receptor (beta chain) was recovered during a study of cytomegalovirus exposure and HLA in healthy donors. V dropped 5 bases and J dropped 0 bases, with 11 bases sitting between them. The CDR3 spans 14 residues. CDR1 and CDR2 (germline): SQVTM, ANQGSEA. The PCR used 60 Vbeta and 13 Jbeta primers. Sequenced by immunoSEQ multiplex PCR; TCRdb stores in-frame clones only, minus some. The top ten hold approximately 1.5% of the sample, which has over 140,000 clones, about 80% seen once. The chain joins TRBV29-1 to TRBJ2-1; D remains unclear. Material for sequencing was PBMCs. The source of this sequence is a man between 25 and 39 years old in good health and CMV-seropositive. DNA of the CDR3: TGCAGCGTTCTTTCAGTAAGCTCCTACAATGAGCAGTTCTTC. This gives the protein CSVLSVSSYNEQFF.